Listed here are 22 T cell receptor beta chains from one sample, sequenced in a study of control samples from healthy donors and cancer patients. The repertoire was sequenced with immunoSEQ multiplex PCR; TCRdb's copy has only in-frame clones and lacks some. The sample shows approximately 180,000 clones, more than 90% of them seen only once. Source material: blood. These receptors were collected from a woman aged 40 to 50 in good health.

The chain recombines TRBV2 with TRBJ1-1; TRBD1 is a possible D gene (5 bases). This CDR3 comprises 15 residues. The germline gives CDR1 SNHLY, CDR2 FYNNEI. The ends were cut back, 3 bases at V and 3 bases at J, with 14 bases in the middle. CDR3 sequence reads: CASSEAGPRDTEAFF. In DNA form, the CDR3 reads TGTGCCAGCAGTGAGGCAGGGCCTAGGGACACTGAAGCTTTCTTT.

The CDR3: CASSADYSQETQYF. The DNA of the CDR3 is TGTGCCAGCAGTGCCGACTATTCCCAAGAGACCCAGTACTTC. The chain combines TRBV2 with TRBJ2-5; a possible D gene is TRBD2 (5 bases). From germline, CDR1 is SNHLY and CDR2 FYNNEI. V lost 4 bases and J lost 1, with 10 bases in between. The length of the CDR3 is 14 residues.

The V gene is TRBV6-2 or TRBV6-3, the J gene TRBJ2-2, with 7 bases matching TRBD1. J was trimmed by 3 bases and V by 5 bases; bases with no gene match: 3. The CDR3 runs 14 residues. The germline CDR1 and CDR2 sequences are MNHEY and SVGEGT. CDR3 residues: CASSQGDYTGELFF. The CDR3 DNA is TGTGCCAGCAGTCAGGGGGATTACACCGGGGAGCTGTTTTTT.

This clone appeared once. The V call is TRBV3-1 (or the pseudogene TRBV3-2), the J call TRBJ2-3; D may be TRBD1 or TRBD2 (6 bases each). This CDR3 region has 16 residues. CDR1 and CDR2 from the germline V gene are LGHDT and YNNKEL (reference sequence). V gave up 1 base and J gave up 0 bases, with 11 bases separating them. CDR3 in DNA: TGTGCCAGCAGCCAAGTGGGGGCGGGGAGCACAGATACGCAGTATTTT. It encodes CASSQVGAGSTDTQYF.

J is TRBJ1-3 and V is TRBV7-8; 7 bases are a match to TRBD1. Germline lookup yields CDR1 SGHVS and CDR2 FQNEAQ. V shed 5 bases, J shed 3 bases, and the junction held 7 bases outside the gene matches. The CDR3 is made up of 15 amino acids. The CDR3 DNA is TGTGCCAGCAGCAGGGCCGGGACAGATGGAAACACCATATATTTT. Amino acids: CASSRAGTDGNTIYF.

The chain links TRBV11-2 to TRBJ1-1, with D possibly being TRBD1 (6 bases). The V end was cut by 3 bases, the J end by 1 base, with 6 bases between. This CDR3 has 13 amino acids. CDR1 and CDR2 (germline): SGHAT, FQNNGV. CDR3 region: CASSLTGNTEAFF. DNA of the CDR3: TGTGCCAGCAGCTTGACAGGGAACACTGAAGCTTTCTTT.

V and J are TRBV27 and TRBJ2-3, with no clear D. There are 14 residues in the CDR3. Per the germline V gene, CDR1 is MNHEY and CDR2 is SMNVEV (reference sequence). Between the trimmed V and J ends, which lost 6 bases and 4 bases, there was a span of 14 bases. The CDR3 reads CASSLSSPPDTQYF. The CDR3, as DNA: TGTGCCAGCAGCCTCTCCTCCCCCCCAGATACGCAGTATTTT.

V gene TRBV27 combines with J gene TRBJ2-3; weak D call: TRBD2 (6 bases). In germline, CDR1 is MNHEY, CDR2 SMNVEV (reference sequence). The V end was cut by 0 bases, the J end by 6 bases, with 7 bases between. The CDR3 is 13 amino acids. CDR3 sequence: CASSLSRGDTQYF. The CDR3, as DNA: TGTGCCAGCAGTTTATCACGGGGGGATACGCAGTATTTT.

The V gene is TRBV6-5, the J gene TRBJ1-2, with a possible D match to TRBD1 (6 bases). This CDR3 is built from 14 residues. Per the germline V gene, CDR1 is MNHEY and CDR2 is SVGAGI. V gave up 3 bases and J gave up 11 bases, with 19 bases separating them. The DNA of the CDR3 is TGTGCCAGCAGTTATCTCCGGGGGGCGATTGGGTACACCTTC. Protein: CASSYLRGAIGYTF.

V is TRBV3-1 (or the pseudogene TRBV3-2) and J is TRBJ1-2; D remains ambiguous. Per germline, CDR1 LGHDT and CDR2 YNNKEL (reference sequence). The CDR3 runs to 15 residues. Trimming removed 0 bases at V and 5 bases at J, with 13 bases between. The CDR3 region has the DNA TGTGCCAGCAGCCAAGATCGGCAGTCAGGTTATGGCTACACCTTC. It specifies CASSQDRQSGYGYTF.

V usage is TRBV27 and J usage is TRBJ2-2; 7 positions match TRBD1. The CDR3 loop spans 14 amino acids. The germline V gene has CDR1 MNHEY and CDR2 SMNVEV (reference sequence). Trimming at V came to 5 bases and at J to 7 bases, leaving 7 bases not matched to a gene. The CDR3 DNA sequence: TGTGCCAGCAGTCTTCAGGGGGTGCTCGGGGAGCTGTTTTTT. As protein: CASSLQGVLGELFF.

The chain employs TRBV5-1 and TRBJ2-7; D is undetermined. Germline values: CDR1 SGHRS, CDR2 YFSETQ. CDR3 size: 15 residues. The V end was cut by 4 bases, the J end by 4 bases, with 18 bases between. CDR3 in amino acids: CASSRAGSFMYEQYF. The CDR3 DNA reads TGCGCCAGCAGCCGCGCCGGGTCCTTCATGTACGAGCAGTACTTC. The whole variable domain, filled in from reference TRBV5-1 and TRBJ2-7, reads KAGVTQTPRYLIKTRGQQVTLSCSPISGHRSVSWYQQTPGQGLQFLFEYFSETQRNKGNFPGRFSGRQFSNSRSEMNVSTLELGDSALYLCASSRAGSFMYEQYFGPGTRLTVT.

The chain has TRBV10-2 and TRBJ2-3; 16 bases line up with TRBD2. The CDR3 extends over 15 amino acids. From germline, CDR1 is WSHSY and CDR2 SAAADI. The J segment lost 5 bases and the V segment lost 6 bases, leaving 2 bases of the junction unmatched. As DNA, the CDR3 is TGCGCCAGCAGGGGACTAGCGGGGGGGCAAGATACGCAGTATTTT. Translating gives CASRGLAGGQDTQYF.

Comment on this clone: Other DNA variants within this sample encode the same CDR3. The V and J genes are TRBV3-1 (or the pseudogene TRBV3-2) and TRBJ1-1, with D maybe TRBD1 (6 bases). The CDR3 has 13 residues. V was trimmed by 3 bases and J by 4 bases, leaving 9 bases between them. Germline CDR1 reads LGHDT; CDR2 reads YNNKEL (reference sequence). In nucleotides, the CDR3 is TGTGCCAGCAGCCAGGGGGCGAGCACTGAAGCTTTCTTT. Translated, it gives CASSQGASTEAFF.

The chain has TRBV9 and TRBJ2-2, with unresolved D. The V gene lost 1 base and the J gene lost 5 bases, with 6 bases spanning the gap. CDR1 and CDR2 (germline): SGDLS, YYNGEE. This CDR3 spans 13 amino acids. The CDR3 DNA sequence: TGTGCCAGCAGCGTAAAAGCTACCGGGGAGCTGTTTTTT. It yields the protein CASSVKATGELFF.

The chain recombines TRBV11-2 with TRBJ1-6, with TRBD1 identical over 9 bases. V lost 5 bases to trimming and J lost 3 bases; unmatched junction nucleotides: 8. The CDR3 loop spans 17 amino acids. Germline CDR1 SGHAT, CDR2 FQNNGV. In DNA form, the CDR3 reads TGTGCCAGCAGCATCCGGGACAGGGCGATCTATAATTCACCCCTCCACTTT. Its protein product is CASSIRDRAIYNSPLHF.

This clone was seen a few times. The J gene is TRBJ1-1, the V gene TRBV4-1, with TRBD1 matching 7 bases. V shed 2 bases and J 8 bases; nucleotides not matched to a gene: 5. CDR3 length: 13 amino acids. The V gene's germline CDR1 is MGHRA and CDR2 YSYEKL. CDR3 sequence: CASSQWTGIEAFF. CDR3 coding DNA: TGCGCCAGCAGCCAATGGACAGGCATAGAAGCTTTCTTT.

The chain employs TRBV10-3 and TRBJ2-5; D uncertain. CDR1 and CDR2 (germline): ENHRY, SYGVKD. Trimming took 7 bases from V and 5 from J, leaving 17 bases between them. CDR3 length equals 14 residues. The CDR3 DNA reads TGTGCCATCAAAAACGACACACTCTGGGAGACCCAGTACTTC. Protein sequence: CAIKNDTLWETQYF.

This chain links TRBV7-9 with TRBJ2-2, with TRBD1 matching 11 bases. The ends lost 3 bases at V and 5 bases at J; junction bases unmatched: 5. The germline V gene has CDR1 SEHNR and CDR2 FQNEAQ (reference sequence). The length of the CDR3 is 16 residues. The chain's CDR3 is CASSLVGQGVTGELFF. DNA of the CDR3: TGTGCCAGCAGCTTGGTGGGACAGGGGGTTACCGGGGAGCTGTTTTTT.

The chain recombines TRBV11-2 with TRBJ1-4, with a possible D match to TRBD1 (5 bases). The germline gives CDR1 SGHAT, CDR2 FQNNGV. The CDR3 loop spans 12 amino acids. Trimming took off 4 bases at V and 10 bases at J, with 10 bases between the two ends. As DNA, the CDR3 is TGTGCCAGCAGCTCCAGCCAGGGAAAACTGTTTTTT. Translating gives CASSSSQGKLFF. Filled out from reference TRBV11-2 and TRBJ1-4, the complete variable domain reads EAGVAQSPRYKIIEKRQSVAFWCNPISGHATLYWYQQILGQGPKLLIQFQNNGVVDDSQLPKDRFSAERLKGVDSTLKIQPAKLEDSAVYLCASSSSQGKLFFGSGTQLSVL.

CDR3 DNA sequence: TGTGCCAGTGTAATACAGGGGGACACTGAAGCTTTCTTT. Translation gives CASVIQGDTEAFF. The chain joins TRBV6-5 to TRBJ1-1; TRBD1 matches 8 bases. CDR3 size: 13 residues. CDR1 MNHEY and CDR2 SVGAGI come from the germline V gene. The J segment lost 3 bases and the V segment lost 9 bases, leaving 6 bases of the junction unmatched.

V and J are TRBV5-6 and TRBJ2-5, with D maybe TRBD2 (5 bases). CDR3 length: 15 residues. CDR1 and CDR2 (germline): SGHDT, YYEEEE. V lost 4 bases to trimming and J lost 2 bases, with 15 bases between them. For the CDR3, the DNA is TGTGCCAGCAGCCTCCGCGGTGGGGAGCAAGAGACCCAGTACTTC. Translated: CASSLRGGEQETQYF.